Below, 14 T cell receptor beta chains from the same sample are listed, as sequenced in a study of memory CD4+ T cells and cytomegalovirus serostatus. Sequencing was performed with immunoSEQ multiplex PCR; in TCRdb, only in-frame clones are kept and a portion is missing. This sample has about 92,000 clones, with around 80% found just once. The sort gate was single viable CD3+CD4+CD8-CD45RO+ cells for memory CD4+ T cells. Material for sequencing was memory CD4+ T cells from blood. These receptors originate from an adult in good health and CMV-seropositive.

The chain carries TRBV5-6 and TRBJ2-3; D not resolved. Germline CDR1 and CDR2: SGHDT and YYEEEE. The V and J ends lost 4 bases and 0 bases respectively, with 12 bases between them. The CDR3 runs to 15 residues. This CDR3 reads CASSPEPASTDTQYF. CDR3 in DNA: TGTGCCAGCAGCCCCGAACCCGCTAGCACAGATACGCAGTATTTT.

This rearrangement joins TRBV5-1 to TRBJ2-3; 10 bases map to TRBD2. V was pared by 2 bases and J by 3 bases, with 6 bases of the junction left unmatched. The CDR3 extends over 16 amino acids. CDR1 and CDR2 from the germline V gene are SGHRS and YFSETQ. In nucleotides, the CDR3 is TGCGCCAGCAGCTTTAATCCAGCGGGAGGGACAGATACGCAGTATTTT. The encoded protein is CASSFNPAGGTDTQYF.

The chain joins TRBV15 to TRBJ2-1; no reliable D call. The CDR3 contains 16 residues. Germline V gene sequence: CDR1 LNHNV, CDR2 YYDKDF (reference sequence). The V and J ends lost 1 base and 0 bases respectively, with 10 bases between them. CDR3 amino acids: CATSRGGVSSYNEQFF. Written as DNA, the CDR3 is TGTGCCACCAGCAGAGGTGGTGTTAGCTCCTACAATGAGCAGTTCTTC.

The chain recombines TRBV28 with TRBJ1-4; 7 bases match TRBD1. CDR1 MDHEN and CDR2 SYDVKM come from the germline V gene. This CDR3 spans 14 amino acids. The J segment lost 8 bases and the V segment lost 5 bases, leaving 8 bases of the junction unmatched. CDR3 amino acids: CASSPGQLREKLFF. Written as DNA, the CDR3 is TGTGCCAGCAGTCCGGGACAGCTTCGGGAAAAACTGTTTTTT.

The V and J genes are TRBV7-9 and TRBJ1-1; perhaps TRBD1 as D (5 bases). The CDR3 is 14 amino acids. Trimming shortened V by 5 bases and J by 5 bases, and 15 bases separated the two germline ends. Germline V lookup: CDR1 SEHNR, CDR2 FQNEAQ (reference sequence). The CDR3 sequence: CASSLSGLGTEAFF. Here the CDR3 DNA reads TGTGCCAGCAGCCTCTCGGGGCTAGGTACTGAAGCTTTCTTT.

The chain links TRBV5-3 to TRBJ2-5, with unresolved D. TRBV5-3 is sorted into the ORF group, with uncertain function. The CDR3 sequence is 14 residues long. V was trimmed by 1 base and J by 5 bases, leaving 12 bases between them. The chain's CDR3 is CARSLFLTEETQYF. CDR3 DNA sequence: TGTGCCAGAAGCTTGTTTCTAACTGAGGAGACCCAGTACTTC.

The chain is built from TRBV6-6 and TRBJ1-3; 7 bases fit TRBD1. The CDR3 extends over 14 amino acids. Trimming took 4 bases from V and 2 from J; bases not matched to a gene: 2. Germline V gene sequence: CDR1 MNHNY, CDR2 SVGAGI (reference sequence). The CDR3 DNA reads as TGTGCCAGCAGTTCACAGGGGCCTGGAAACACCATATATTTT. Translating it yields CASSSQGPGNTIYF.

This clone was seen only once. This chain connects TRBV7-3 to TRBJ1-1, with TRBD1 as a possible D gene (5 bases). Germline V lookup: CDR1 SGHTA, CDR2 FQGTGA. Trimming took off 1 base at V and 4 bases at J, with 10 bases between the two ends. CDR3 length equals 14 residues. The chain's CDR3 is CASSLNVQGTEAFF. The DNA of the CDR3 is TGTGCCAGCAGCTTAAATGTGCAGGGCACTGAAGCTTTCTTT.

Only a few counts were recorded for this clone. The chain has TRBV7-9 and TRBJ2-1, with D unresolved. V was pared by 1 base and J by 1 base, with 8 bases between. Germline CDR1 and CDR2: SEHNR and FQNEAQ (reference sequence). The CDR3 sequence is 15 residues long. The CDR3 spells CASSLVWGSYNEQFF. The CDR3 nucleotides read TGTGCCAGCAGCTTAGTCTGGGGATCCTACAATGAGCAGTTCTTC.

The rearrangement joins TRBV7-9 to TRBJ2-4; D unclear. The CDR3 sequence is 18 residues long. The germline V and J ends were trimmed by 1 base and 0 bases, with 16 bases remaining between them. Germline V gene data show CDR1 as SEHNR and CDR2 as FQNEAQ (reference sequence). The CDR3 reads CASSLGGPPRRAKNIQYF. CDR3 DNA sequence: TGTGCCAGCAGCTTAGGAGGACCCCCCCGCCGAGCCAAAAACATTCAGTACTTC.

This chain links TRBV27 with TRBJ2-7, with 8 positions matching TRBD1. Germline lookup yields CDR1 MNHEY and CDR2 SMNVEV (reference sequence). The length of the CDR3 is 13 residues. The J segment lost 2 bases and the V segment lost 8 bases, leaving 5 bases of the junction unmatched. Here the CDR3 DNA reads TGTGCCAGCCAGAGGACAGGGCCCTACGAGCAGTACTTC. Translating it yields CASQRTGPYEQYF.

The chain's CDR3 is CASSGGRGSGSTDTQYF. The CDR3 nucleotides are TGTGCCAGCAGTGGGGGGAGAGGTAGCGGGAGCACAGATACGCAGTATTTT. V is TRBV28 and J is TRBJ2-3, with 7 bases lining up with TRBD2. With 5 bases clipped from V and 0 bases from J, the junction kept 11 bases outside the gene matches. This CDR3 region has 17 residues. Germline V gene lookup returns CDR1 MDHEN and CDR2 SYDVKM.

A single count supports this clone. V usage is TRBV2 and J usage is TRBJ1-4; D uncertain. This CDR3 contains 14 residues. The V end lost 2 bases, the J end lost 8 bases, and 12 bases lay between the germline ends. Germline CDR1 is SNHLY and CDR2 is FYNNEI. The CDR3, as DNA: TGTGCCAGCAGTGAAAAGACTACGATAGAAAAACTGTTTTTT. Amino acids: CASSEKTTIEKLFF.

This chain connects TRBV11-3 to TRBJ2-1; no reliable D call. Germline assignment: CDR1 SGHNT and CDR2 YENEEA. This CDR3 comprises 15 residues. V gave up 0 bases and J gave up 0 bases, with 6 bases separating them. CDR3 region: CASSLEESSYNEQFF. DNA of the CDR3: TGTGCCAGCAGCTTAGAGGAAAGCTCCTACAATGAGCAGTTCTTC.